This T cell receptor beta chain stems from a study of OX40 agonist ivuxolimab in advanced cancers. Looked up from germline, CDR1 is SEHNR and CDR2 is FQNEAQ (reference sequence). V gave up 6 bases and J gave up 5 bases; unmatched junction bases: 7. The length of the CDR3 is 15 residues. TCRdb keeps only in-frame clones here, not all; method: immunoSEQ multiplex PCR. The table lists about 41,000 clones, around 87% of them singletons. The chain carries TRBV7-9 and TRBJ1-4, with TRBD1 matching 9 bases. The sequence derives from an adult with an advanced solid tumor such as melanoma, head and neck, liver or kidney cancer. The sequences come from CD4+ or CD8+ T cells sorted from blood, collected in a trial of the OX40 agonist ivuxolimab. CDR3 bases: TGTGCCAGCAGGCTACCAGGGACAGGGAATGAAAAACTGTTTTTT. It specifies CASRLPGTGNEKLFF.